This TCR beta chain was captured in a study of shared clonotypes between healthy human individuals. Assay: immunoSEQ multiplex PCR; the TCRdb copy retains only in-frame clones and omits some. The profile covers about 960,000 clones, with 76% appearing a single time and roughly 1.5% taken by the ten largest. The CDR3 has 14 amino acids. Germline trimming cut 6 bases from V and 4 bases from J; bases unmatched to any gene: 10. CDR1 is GTSNPN, CDR2 SVGIG, per germline (reference sequence). This TCR came from a man aged 18 to 29 in good health. The sample consisted of memory CD4+ T cells sorted from blood. Subset reported: CD45RA-negative fraction. The V call is TRBV30, the J call TRBJ1-2, with 8 bases lining up with TRBD1. The CDR3 reads CACPRTGTSYGYTF. The CDR3, as DNA: TGTGCCTGCCCGAGGACAGGGACTTCCTATGGCTACACCTTC. The full variable domain, its missing parts supplied by reference TRBV30 and TRBJ1-2, is SQTIHQWPATLVQPVGSPLSLECTVEGTSNPNLYWYRQAAGRGLQLLFYSVGIGQISSEVPQNLSASRPQDRQFILSSKKLLLSDSGFYLCACPRTGTSYGYTFGSGTRLTVV.